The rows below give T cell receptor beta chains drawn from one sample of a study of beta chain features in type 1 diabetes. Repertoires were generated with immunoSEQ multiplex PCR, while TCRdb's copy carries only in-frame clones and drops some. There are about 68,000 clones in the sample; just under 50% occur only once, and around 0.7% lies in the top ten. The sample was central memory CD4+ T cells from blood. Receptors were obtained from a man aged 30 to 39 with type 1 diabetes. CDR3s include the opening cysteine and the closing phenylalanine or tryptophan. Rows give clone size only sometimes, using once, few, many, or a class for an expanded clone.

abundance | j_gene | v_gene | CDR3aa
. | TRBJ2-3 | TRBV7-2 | CASSAAITDTQYF
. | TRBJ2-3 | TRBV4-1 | CASTSTSLLSDTQYF
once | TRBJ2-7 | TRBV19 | CASSKGQGAYYEQYF
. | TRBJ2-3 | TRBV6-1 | CASRESSTDTQYF
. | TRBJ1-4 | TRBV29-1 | CSVRGGQGAEKLFF
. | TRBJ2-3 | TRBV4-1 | CASSQGRLAGVGTDTQYF
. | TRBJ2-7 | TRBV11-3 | CASSPGLAGATYEQYF
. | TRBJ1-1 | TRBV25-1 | CASSDAGATEAFF
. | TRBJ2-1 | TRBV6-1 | CASTPRENEQFF
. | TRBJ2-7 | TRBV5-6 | CASIRPGGATYEQYF
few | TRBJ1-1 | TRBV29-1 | CSVTRGSEAFF
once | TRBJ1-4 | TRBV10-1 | CASSESRGEKLFF
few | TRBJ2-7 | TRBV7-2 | CASSLGGREFDEQYF
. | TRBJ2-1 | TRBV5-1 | CASSPRTSNEQFF
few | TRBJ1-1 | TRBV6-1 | CASSERVGAKAFF
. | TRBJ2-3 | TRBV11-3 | CASSPASGRRGTQYF
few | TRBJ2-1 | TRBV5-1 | CASSLLGTTNNEQFF
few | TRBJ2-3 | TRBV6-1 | CASIHNRDRDTQYF
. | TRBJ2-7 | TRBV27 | CASSSNIGQGGHEQYF
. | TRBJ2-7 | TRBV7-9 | CASSLTSGNYEQYF
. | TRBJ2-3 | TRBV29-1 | CSVGGGLGKDTQYF
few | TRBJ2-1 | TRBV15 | CATSRGETGHEQFF
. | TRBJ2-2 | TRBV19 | CASQPGQGAHGELFF
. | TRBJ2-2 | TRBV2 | CASSSTSGRSFVTGELFF
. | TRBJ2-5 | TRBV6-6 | CASRYPGRSETQYF
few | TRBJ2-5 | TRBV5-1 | CASSDLAGGGETQYF
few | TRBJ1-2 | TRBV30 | CAWRQFRQGKGYTF
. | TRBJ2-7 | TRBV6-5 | CASRELAGGLYEQYF
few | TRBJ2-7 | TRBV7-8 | CASSLGGTGGTYEQYF
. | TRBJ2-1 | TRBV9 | CASSVVSGIWNEQFF
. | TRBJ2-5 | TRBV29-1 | CSVRGLAGETQYF
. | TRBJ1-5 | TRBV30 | CAWSRQANQPQHF
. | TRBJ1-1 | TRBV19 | CASRQRVDTEAFF
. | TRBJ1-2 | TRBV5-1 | CASSSETGGGNYGYTF
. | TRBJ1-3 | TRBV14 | CASSLGPGGRSGNTIYF
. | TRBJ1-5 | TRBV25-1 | CASSESLEGQPQHF